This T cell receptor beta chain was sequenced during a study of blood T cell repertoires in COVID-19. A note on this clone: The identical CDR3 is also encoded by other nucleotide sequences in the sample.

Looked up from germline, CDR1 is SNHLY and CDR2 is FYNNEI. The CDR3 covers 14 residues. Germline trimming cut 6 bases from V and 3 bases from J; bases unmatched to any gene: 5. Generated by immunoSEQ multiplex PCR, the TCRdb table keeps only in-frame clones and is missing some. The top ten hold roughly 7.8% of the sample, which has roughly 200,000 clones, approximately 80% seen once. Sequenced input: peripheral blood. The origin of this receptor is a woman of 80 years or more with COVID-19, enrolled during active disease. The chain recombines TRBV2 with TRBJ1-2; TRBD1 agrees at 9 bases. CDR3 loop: CASRGQGGHYGYTF. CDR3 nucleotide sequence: TGTGCCAGCAGGGGACAGGGCGGACACTATGGCTACACCTTC. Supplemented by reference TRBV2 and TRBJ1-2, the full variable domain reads EPEVTQTPSHQVTQMGQEVILRCVPISNHLYFYWYRQILGQKVEFLVSFYNNEISEKSEIFDDQFSVERPDGSNFTLKIRSTKLEDSAMYFCASRGQGGHYGYTFGSGTRLTVV.